The clone carrying this T cell receptor (beta chain) has a single count. The antigen is undetermined. The data were produced by immunoSEQ multiplex PCR, yet TCRdb's version contains in-frame clones alone and is incomplete. The sample holds about 4,000 clones, approximately 76% seen once. Germline assignment: CDR1 LNHNV and CDR2 YYDKDF (reference sequence). The CDR3 runs to 16 residues. Trimming removed 1 base from V and 1 base from J, with 12 bases in between. This record comes from a study of immune evolution from preneoplasia to lung adenocarcinoma. Findings and limits, study-wide: From normal lung to invasive adenocarcinoma, top clone frequencies appeared to decrease.

The specimen was FFPE minimally invasive lung adenocarcinoma tissue. The chain combines TRBV15 with TRBJ2-3; D not certain. The source is a person aged 70 to 85 with lung adenocarcinoma. The CDR3 coding sequence is TGTGCCACCAGCAGAGGACCGGGCCCGGGCACAGATACGCAGTATTTT. This gives the protein CATSRGPGPGTDTQYF.